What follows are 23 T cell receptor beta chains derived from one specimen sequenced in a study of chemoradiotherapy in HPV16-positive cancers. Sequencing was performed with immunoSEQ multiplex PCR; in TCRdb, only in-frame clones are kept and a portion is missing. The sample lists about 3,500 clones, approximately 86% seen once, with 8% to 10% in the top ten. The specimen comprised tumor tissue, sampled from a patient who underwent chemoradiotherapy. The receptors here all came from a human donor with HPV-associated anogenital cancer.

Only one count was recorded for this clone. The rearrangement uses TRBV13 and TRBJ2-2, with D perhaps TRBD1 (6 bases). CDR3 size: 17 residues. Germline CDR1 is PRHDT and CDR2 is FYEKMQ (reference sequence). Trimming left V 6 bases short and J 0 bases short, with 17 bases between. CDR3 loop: CASRPPIGTTNTGELFF. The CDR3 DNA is TGTGCCAGCAGACCGCCAATAGGGACAACGAACACCGGGGAGCTGTTTTTT.

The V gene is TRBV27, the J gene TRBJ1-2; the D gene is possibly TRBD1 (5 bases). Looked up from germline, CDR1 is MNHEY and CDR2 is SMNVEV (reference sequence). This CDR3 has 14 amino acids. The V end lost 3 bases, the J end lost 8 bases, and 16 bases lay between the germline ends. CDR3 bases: TGTGCCAGCAGTTTCCTCGAGGGGATTGGGGGCTACACCTTC. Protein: CASSFLEGIGGYTF.

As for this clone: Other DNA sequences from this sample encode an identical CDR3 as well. CDR3 DNA: TGTGCCAGCAGAAGGGGCGATACGCAGTATTTT. Encoded protein: CASRRGDTQYF. V is TRBV6-5 and J is TRBJ2-3; TRBD1 might be the D (5 bases). This CDR3 region has 11 residues. The V end was cut by 6 bases, the J end by 6 bases, with 7 bases between. Per germline, CDR1 MNHEY and CDR2 SVGAGI.

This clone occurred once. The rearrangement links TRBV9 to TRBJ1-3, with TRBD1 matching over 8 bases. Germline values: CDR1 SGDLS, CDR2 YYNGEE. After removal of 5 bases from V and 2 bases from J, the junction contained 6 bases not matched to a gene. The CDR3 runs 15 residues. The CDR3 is CASSRQGATGNTIYF. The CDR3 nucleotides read TGTGCCAGCAGTCGGCAGGGGGCGACTGGAAACACCATATATTTT. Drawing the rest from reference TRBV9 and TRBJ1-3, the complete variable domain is DSGVTQTPKHLITATGQRVTLRCSPRSGDLSVYWYQQSLDQGLQFLIQYYNGEERAKGNILERFSAQQFPDLHSELNLSSLELGDSALYFCASSRQGATGNTIYFGEGSWLTVV.

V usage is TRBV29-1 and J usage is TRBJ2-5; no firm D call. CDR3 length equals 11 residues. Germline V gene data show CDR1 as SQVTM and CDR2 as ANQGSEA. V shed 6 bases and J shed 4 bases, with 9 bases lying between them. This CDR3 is CSVFPRETQYF. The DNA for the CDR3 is TGCAGCGTGTTTCCTAGAGAGACCCAGTACTTC.

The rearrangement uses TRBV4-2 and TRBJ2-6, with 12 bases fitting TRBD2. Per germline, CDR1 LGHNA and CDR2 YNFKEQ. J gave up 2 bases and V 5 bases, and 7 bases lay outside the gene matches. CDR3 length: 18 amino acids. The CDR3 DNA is TGTGCCAGCAGCTCTAGCGGGGGGGGAACCCCTGGGGCCAACGTCCTGACTTTC. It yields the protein CASSSSGGGTPGANVLTF.

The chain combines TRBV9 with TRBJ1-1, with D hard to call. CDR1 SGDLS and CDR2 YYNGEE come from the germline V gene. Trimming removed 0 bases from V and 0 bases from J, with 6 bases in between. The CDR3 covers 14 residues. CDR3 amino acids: CASSVAGLNTEAFF. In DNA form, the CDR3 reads TGTGCCAGCAGCGTAGCTGGGCTGAACACTGAAGCTTTCTTT.

In DNA, the CDR3 is TGTGCCATCAGCAACATTGCGAACACTGAAGCTTTCTTT. This translates into CAISNIANTEAFF. The chain has TRBV10-3 and TRBJ1-1; D not resolved. This CDR3 has 13 amino acids. Looked up from germline, CDR1 is ENHRY and CDR2 is SYGVKD. V dropped 6 bases and J dropped 1 base, with 9 bases sitting between them.

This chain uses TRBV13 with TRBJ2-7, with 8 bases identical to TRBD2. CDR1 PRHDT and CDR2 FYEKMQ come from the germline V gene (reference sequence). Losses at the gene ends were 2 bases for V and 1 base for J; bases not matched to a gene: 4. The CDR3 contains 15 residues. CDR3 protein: CASSLRLAGSYEQYF. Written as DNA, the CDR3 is TGTGCCAGCAGCTTAAGGCTAGCGGGTTCCTACGAGCAGTACTTC.

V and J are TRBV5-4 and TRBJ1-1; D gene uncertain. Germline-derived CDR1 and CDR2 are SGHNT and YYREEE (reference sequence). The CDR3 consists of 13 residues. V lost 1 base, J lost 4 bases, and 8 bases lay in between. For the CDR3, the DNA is TGTGCCAGCAGCTTGATTGGAGGCACTGAAGCTTTCTTT. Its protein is CASSLIGGTEAFF.

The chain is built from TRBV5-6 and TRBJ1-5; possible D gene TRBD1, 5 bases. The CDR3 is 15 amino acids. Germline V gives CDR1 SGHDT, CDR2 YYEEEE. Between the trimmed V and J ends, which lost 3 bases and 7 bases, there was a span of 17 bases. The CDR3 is CASSYWRQGVQPQHF. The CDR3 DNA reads TGTGCCAGCAGCTATTGGCGGCAGGGAGTACAGCCCCAGCATTTT. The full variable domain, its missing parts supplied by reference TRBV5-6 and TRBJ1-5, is DAGVTQSPTHLIKTRGQQVTLRCSPKSGHDTVSWYQQALGQGPQFIFQYYEEEERQRGNFPDRFSGHQFPNYSSELNVNALLLGDSALYLCASSYWRQGVQPQHFGDGTRLSIL.

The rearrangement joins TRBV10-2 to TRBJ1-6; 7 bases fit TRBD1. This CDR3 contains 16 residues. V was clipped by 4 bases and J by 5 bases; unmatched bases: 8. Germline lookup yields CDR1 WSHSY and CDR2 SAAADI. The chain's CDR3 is CASSVNRDRNNSPLHF. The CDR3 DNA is TGCGCCAGCAGTGTAAACCGGGACAGAAATAATTCACCCCTCCACTTT.

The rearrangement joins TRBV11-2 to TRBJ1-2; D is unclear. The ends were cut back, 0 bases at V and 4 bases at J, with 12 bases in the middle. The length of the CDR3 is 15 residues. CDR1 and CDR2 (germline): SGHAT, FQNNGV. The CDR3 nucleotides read TGTGCCAGCAGCTTAGAGCCACGATTAGGCTATGGCTACACCTTC. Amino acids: CASSLEPRLGYGYTF.

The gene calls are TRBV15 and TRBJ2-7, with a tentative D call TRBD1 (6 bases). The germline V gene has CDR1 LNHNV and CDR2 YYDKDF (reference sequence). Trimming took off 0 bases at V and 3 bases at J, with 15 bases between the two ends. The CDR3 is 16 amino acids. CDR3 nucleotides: TGTGCCACCAGCAGAGATCAGGTGGGACACGGCTACGAGCAGTACTTC. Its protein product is CATSRDQVGHGYEQYF.

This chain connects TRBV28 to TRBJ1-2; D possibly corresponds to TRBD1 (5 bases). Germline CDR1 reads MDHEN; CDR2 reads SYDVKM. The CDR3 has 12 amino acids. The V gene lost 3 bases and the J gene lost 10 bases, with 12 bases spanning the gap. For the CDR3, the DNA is TGTGCCAGCAGTTTTCAGGGAATGGTCTACACCTTC. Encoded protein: CASSFQGMVYTF.

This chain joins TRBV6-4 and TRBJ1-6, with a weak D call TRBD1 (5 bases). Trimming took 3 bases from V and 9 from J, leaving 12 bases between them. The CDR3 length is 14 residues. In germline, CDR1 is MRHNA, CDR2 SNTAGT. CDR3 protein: CASSEQGSGSPLHF. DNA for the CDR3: TGTGCCAGCAGTGAGCAGGGAAGTGGTTCACCCCTCCACTTT.

The CDR3 protein is CASKFRGSEKLFF. DNA of the CDR3: TGTGCCAGCAAATTTAGGGGGAGTGAAAAACTGTTTTTT. The gene calls are TRBV28 and TRBJ1-4, with D maybe TRBD1 (6 bases). V was clipped by 7 bases and J by 7 bases, with 13 bases between them. Germline V gene sequence: CDR1 MDHEN, CDR2 SYDVKM. The CDR3 has 13 amino acids.

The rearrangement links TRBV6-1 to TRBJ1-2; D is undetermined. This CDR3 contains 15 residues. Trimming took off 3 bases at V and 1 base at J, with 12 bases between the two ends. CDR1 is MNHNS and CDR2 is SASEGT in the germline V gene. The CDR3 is CASSEGSGVNYGYTF. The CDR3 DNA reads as TGTGCCAGCAGTGAGGGGAGCGGGGTTAACTATGGCTACACCTTC.

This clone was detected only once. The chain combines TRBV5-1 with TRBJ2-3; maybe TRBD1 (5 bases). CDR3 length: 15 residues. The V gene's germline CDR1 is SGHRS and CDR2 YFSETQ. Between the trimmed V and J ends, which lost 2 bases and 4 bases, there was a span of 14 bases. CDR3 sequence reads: CASSFPRQGPDTQYF. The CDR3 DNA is TGCGCCAGCAGCTTTCCCCGCCAGGGTCCAGATACGCAGTATTTT.

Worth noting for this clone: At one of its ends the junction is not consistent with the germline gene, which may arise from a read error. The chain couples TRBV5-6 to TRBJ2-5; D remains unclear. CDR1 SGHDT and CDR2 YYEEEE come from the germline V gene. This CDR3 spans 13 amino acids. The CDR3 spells CASTVTAQGTQYF. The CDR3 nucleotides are TGTGCCAGCACCGTGACTGCGCAAGGGACCCAGTACTTC.

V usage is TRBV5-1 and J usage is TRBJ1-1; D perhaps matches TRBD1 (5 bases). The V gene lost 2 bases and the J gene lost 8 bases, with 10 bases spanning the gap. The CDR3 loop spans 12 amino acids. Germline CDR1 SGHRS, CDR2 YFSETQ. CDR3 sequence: CASSFGGHEAFF. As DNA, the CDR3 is TGCGCCAGCAGCTTCGGGGGTCACGAAGCTTTCTTT. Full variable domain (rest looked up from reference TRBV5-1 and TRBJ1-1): KAGVTQTPRYLIKTRGQQVTLSCSPISGHRSVSWYQQTPGQGLQFLFEYFSETQRNKGNFPGRFSGRQFSNSRSEMNVSTLELGDSALYLCASSFGGHEAFFGQGTRLTVV.

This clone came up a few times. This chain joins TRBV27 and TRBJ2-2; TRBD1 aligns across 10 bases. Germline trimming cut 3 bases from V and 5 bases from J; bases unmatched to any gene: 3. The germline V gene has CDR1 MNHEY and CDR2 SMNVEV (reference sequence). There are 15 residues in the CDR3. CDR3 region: CASSFGTGATGELFF. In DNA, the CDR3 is TGTGCCAGCAGTTTTGGGACAGGGGCAACCGGGGAGCTGTTTTTT.

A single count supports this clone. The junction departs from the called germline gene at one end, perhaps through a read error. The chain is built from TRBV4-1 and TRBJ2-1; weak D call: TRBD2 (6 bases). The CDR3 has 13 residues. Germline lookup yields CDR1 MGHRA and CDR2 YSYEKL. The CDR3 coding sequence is TGCGCCAGCAGCCAGTCTAGGGACTCCCCTCGGGTCTTC. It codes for CASSQSRDSPRVF.